A selection of T cell receptor beta chains follows, all from one sample in a study of blood T cell repertoires in COVID-19. TCRdb's table, derived via immunoSEQ multiplex PCR, lists solely in-frame clones and lacks some. The table includes over 200,000 clones, 70% to 85% detected once. The sequenced sample consisted of PBMCs or T cells enriched from blood (not recorded which). The receptors shown here come from a man between 60 and 70 years old who had recovered from COVID-19. CDR3s include the opening cysteine and the closing phenylalanine or tryptophan. Fields, in order: D gene, V gene, CDR3 protein. D genes are given only for firm matches.

TRBD1	TRBV11-3	CASSNTGGSYNSPLHF
NA	TRBV11-3	CASSRQRMNTEAFF
TRBD2	TRBV27	CASSFGLAGATTDTQYF
NA	TRBV12-5	CASGSRRQPKETQYF
NA	TRBV2	CASSGAGGGMNTEAFF
NA	TRBV10-3	CAISEGDISGNTIYF
TRBD1	TRBV10-3	CAISESGQANRQFF
TRBD1	TRBV6-5	CASNGQGSTDTQYF
NA	TRBV28	CASSLPLYPGYTF
NA	TRBV6-1	CASSEVVQGGEQFF
NA	TRBV24-1	CATSDFIKGVNEQFF
NA	TRBV18	CASSPRGLESTEAFF
TRBD1	TRBV28	CASSNGQGDTEAFF
TRBD1	TRBV6-1	CASSARDREGSGANVLTF
TRBD2	TRBV4-1	CASSREAPLLAGGQETQYF
NA	TRBV7-2	CASSLGGGMGQVTQYF
TRBD1	TRBV14	CASSQVGQGAWYTEAFF